The clone carrying this TCR beta chain was seen just once. RNA was extracted from bulk tissue without any cell sorting. This non-tumor lung sample came from over 3 cm beyond the tumor edge. This specimen comes from a study of tumor and adjacent non-tumor tissue in lung cancer. TCRbeta libraries were built with three rounds of nested PCR, modified from ARM-PCR. TCRdb recomputed calls from the multiplex PCR reads with MiXCR, one row per CDR3 protein. This sample has 90,000 to 100,000 distinct CDR3 sequences, with roughly 78% found just once. Germline loops: CDR1 SGHAT, CDR2 FQNNGV. The CDR3 sequence is 17 residues long. Trimming removed 1 base from V and 3 bases from J, with 16 bases in between.

The TCR sequence derives from a man between 60 and 75 years old with small cell lung cancer. The source material was distant non-tumor lung tissue. This chain links TRBV11-2 with TRBJ2-1; no clear D gene. For the CDR3, the DNA is TGTGCCAGCAGCTTAGTGACGGCCCAGATCTACTACAATGAGCAGTTCTTC. It encodes CASSLVTAQIYYNEQFF.